These 11 T cell receptor beta chains originate from one sample sequenced in a study of vaccination effects on CD4 cells after COVID-19. ViraFEST expansion of antigen-specific CD4+ T cells with viral peptide pools preceded sequencing. At the end of less than 12 days of culture, CD4+ T cells were isolated. This person caught SARS-CoV-2 sometime from March to December 2020, and PCR testing confirmed the infection. Measured with immunoSEQ multiplex PCR; TCRdb has only the in-frame clones, and not every one. This sample has about 45,000 clones, with approximately 70% found just once. No antigens are known for them. This specimen consisted of CD4+ T cells from PBMCs cultured with a peptide pool, obtained before COVID-19 vaccination. The receptors here all came from a human donor who had a prior SARS-CoV-2 infection.

The rearrangement links TRBV6-5 to TRBJ1-2; TRBD1 aligns across 7 bases. CDR1 and CDR2 from the germline V gene are MNHEY and SVGAGI. The CDR3 has 15 amino acids. Trimming cost V 7 bases and J 7 bases; bases outside gene matches: 15. The CDR3 spells CASKYGQAGVVGYTF. In DNA form, the CDR3 reads TGTGCCAGCAAATATGGACAGGCGGGCGTTGTTGGCTACACCTTC.

This clone was found a few times. The rearrangement joins TRBV4-3 to TRBJ2-1; 16 bases match TRBD2. Per germline, CDR1 LGHNA and CDR2 YSLEER. The CDR3 spans 17 residues. V gave up 2 bases and J gave up 9 bases; unmatched junction bases: 7. As DNA, the CDR3 is TGCGCCAGCAGCCAACCCGGGACTAGCGGGAGGGGCGGTGAGCAGTTCTTC. Its protein is CASSQPGTSGRGGEQFF.

The V call is TRBV7-2, the J call TRBJ2-1, with D unresolved. Germline V CDR1 and CDR2: SGHTA, FQGNSA. This CDR3 has 14 amino acids. Deletions cut 5 bases from V and 7 bases from J, with 15 bases between. CDR3 DNA sequence: TGTGCCAGCAGCATCCGAATCCGGTTTAATGAGCAGTTCTTC. As protein: CASSIRIRFNEQFF.

This chain uses TRBV30 with TRBJ2-5; D gene uncertain. Germline lookup yields CDR1 GTSNPN and CDR2 SVGIG (reference sequence). This CDR3 has 13 residues. V lost 4 bases, J lost 3 bases, and 12 bases lay in between. The CDR3 is CAWNLHREETQYF. The DNA of the CDR3 is TGTGCCTGGAACCTGCACAGAGAAGAGACCCAGTACTTC.

V gene TRBV30 combines with J gene TRBJ1-1, with D possibly TRBD1 on 5 matching bases. The length of the CDR3 is 14 residues. Germline CDR1 and CDR2: GTSNPN and SVGIG (reference sequence). V was pared by 0 bases and J by 7 bases, with 15 bases between. CDR3 DNA sequence: TGTGCCTGGAGTGTAGGTCAGAATGGGGGTGAAGCTTTCTTT. It specifies CAWSVGQNGGEAFF.

J is TRBJ1-1 and V is TRBV2; the match to TRBD1 covers 11 bases. Per the germline V gene, CDR1 is SNHLY and CDR2 is FYNNEI. The CDR3 consists of 14 residues. V dropped 7 bases and J dropped 5; count of bases not matched to a gene: 6. CDR3 sequence reads: CASKGTGGVTEAFF. The CDR3 nucleotides read TGTGCCAGCAAGGGGACAGGGGGTGTTACTGAAGCTTTCTTT. The complete variable domain, with remaining parts taken from reference TRBV2 and TRBJ1-1, reads EPEVTQTPSHQVTQMGQEVILRCVPISNHLYFYWYRQILGQKVEFLVSFYNNEISEKSEIFDDQFSVERPDGSNFTLKIRSTKLEDSAMYFCASKGTGGVTEAFFGQGTRLTVV.

The genes are TRBV15 and TRBJ1-5, with unresolved D. V was clipped by 2 bases and J by 4 bases, with 6 bases between them. Germline CDR1 LNHNV, CDR2 YYDKDF (reference sequence). The CDR3 extends over 13 amino acids. CDR3 sequence reads: CATSRNRNQPQHF. In nucleotides, the CDR3 is TGTGCCACCAGCAGAAATAGGAATCAGCCCCAGCATTTT.

The V gene is TRBV2, the J gene TRBJ2-3, with D unresolved. Germline V gives CDR1 SNHLY, CDR2 FYNNEI. The CDR3 is made up of 16 amino acids. V was cut by 1 base and J by 6 bases, with 17 bases left in between. CDR3 protein: CASSEEATRFGDTQYF. The CDR3, as DNA: TGTGCCAGCAGTGAAGAAGCTACACGGTTCGGGGATACGCAGTATTTT.

The table lists this clone with a few counts. V is TRBV12-3 or TRBV12-4 and J is TRBJ1-2; D remains unclear. The V end was cut by 3 bases, the J end by 3 bases, with 5 bases between. The CDR3 contains 12 residues. The CDR3 is CASSFQDYGYTF. DNA of the CDR3: TGTGCCAGCAGTTTTCAAGACTATGGCTACACCTTC.

The chain recombines TRBV5-4 with TRBJ2-5; D call uncertain. The CDR3 has 11 residues. Germline CDR1 is SGHNT and CDR2 is YYREEE (reference sequence). V dropped 2 bases and J dropped 3 bases, with 2 bases sitting between them. The CDR3 protein is CASSLKETQYF. For the CDR3, the DNA is TGTGCCAGCAGCTTAAAAGAGACCCAGTACTTC.

V is TRBV4-3 and J is TRBJ2-1; no clear D. CDR3 size: 16 residues. Germline CDR1 is LGHNA and CDR2 is YSLEER. Trimming cost V 2 bases and J 2 bases, with 13 bases left between them. The CDR3 sequence: CASSQFRAVAYNEQFF. The DNA for the CDR3 is TGCGCCAGCAGCCAATTTCGGGCCGTGGCCTACAATGAGCAGTTCTTC.